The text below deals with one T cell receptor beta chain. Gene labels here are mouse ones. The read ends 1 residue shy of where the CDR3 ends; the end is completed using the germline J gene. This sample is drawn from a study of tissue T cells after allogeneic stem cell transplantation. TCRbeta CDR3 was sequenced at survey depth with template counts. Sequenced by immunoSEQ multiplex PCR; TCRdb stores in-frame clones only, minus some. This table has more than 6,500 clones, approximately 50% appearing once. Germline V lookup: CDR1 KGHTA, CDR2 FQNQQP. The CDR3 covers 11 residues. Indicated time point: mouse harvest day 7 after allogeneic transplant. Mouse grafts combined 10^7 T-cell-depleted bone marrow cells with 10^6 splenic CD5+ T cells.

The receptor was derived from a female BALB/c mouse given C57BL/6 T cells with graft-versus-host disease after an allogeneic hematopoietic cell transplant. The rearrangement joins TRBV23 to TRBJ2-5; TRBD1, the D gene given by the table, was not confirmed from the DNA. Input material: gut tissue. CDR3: CSSRTEDTQYF. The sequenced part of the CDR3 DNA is TGCTCCAGCAGGACAGAAGACACCCAGTAC.